These T cell receptor beta chains were read from a single sample in a study of CD8 T cells in Susac syndrome. TCRdb independently ran MiXCR on the immunoSEQ multiplex PCR reads; one entry per CDR3 protein. The sample includes approximately 100,000 distinct CDR3 sequences, roughly 92% of them seen just once. Sequenced input: CD8+ T cells from PBMCs. Source of these receptors: a human donor in good health. CDR3s include the opening cysteine and the closing phenylalanine or tryptophan. The D gene is left open where the match is weak. Only part of the rows carry a size: once, few, many, or a class if the clone is expanded.

clone_size	d_call	cdr3_length	v_call	j_call	cdr3_nt	cdr3_aa
once	NA	15	TRBV6-5	TRBJ2-2	TGTGCCAGCAGGGGGGGACTTTCGAACACCGGGGAGCTGTTTTTT	CASRGGLSNTGELFF
NA	NA	17	TRBV4-3	TRBJ1-6	TGCGCCAGCAGCAAAGAAGTCGTTCGGGACACTGATTCACCCCTCCACTTT	CASSKEVVRDTDSPLHF
NA	TRBD1	15	TRBV12-3/TRBV12-4	TRBJ1-1	TGTGCCAGCAGTTTAACCCAGGGGGGGAACACTGAAGCTTTCTTT	CASSLTQGGNTEAFF
NA	NA	13	TRBV7-9	TRBJ2-1	TGTGCCAGCAGCTTATCCAGAGACAATGAGCAGTTCTTC	CASSLSRDNEQFF
NA	TRBD2	14	TRBV29-1	TRBJ2-3	TGCAGCGTTGACCCAGCGGGGATCACAGATACGCAGTATTTT	CSVDPAGITDTQYF
NA	TRBD2	14	TRBV12-5	TRBJ2-3	TGTGCTACTACCCCGGTACTAGCGAGAGATACGCAGTATTTT	CATTPVLARDTQYF
NA	NA	10	TRBV29-1	TRBJ2-4	TGCAGCGCCCTCGATGACATTCAGTACTTC	CSALDDIQYF
NA	TRBD2	12	TRBV20-1	TRBJ2-7	TGCAGTGCCAGAAGCGGGAGGTGGGAGCAGTACTTC	CSARSGRWEQYF
NA	TRBD2	15	TRBV6-2/TRBV6-3	TRBJ2-1	TGTGCCAGCAGTATGACTAGCGGGGCGGGCAGTGAGCAGTTCTTC	CASSMTSGAGSEQFF
NA	NA	16	TRBV27	TRBJ2-4	TGTGCCAGCAGAGAACGTGTCGGGATCGACAAAAACATTCAGTACTTC	CASRERVGIDKNIQYF
NA	TRBD2	17	TRBV4-2	TRBJ2-7	TGTGCCAGCAGCCAAGAATTGGAGCGGGGGAGCTCCTACGAGCAGTACTTC	CASSQELERGSSYEQYF
once	TRBD1	16	TRBV7-9	TRBJ2-1	TGTGCCGCGGAAAGCCAGGGACAGGGGCCTGACAATGAGCAGTTCTTC	CAAESQGQGPDNEQFF
NA	TRBD1	12	TRBV7-3	TRBJ1-2	TGTGCCAGCTTAGGGACAGTATATGGCTACACCTTC	CASLGTVYGYTF
NA	NA	14	TRBV19	TRBJ2-7	TGTGCCAGTAGTACGGACTTATGGCGCTACGAGCAGTACTTC	CASSTDLWRYEQYF
NA	NA	17	TRBV27	TRBJ1-2	TGTGCCAGCAGTTATATCCCGGGACCGCAGTCTAACTATGGCTACACCTTC	CASSYIPGPQSNYGYTF
NA	NA	8	TRBV29-1	TRBJ1-2	TGCAGCGTGAACCTCTACACCTTC	CSVNLYTF
NA	TRBD1	15	TRBV19	TRBJ1-2	TGTGCCAGTCAGACTTTGCGACAGGGTGGCTATGGCTACACCTTC	CASQTLRQGGYGYTF
NA	TRBD1	15	TRBV3-1	TRBJ2-7	TGTGCCAGCAGCCCGCGACAGGGGCAAGCCTACGAGCAGTACTTC	CASSPRQGQAYEQYF
few	NA	11	TRBV29-1	TRBJ2-1	TGCAGCGTTGACTTTGGGGTTGAGCAGTTCTTC	CSVDFGVEQFF
NA	NA	13	TRBV18	TRBJ2-7	TGTGCCAGCTCACCATTACAGAGATACGAGCAGTACTTC	CASSPLQRYEQYF
NA	NA	14	TRBV20-1	TRBJ2-1	TGCAGTGCGGACGACACCCTAGGAAACAATGAGCAGTTCTTC	CSADDTLGNNEQFF
few	TRBD1	14	TRBV6-1	TRBJ2-5	TGTGCCAGCAGTTCGGACAGGTCGGCGCAGACCCAGTACTTC	CASSSDRSAQTQYF
NA	NA	13	TRBV7-3	TRBJ1-5	TGTGCCAGCAGCTCTGCCGTCAATCAGCCCCAGCATTTT	CASSSAVNQPQHF
NA	NA	16	TRBV12-3/TRBV12-4	TRBJ1-2	TGTGCCAGCAGTTTCACGGCAGAGGCTCTAGGAGAGGGCTACACCTTC	CASSFTAEALGEGYTF
NA	TRBD2	17	TRBV24-1	TRBJ2-1	TGTGCCACCAGTTCTAGGACTAGCGGGAGCACCGGGAATGAGCAGTTCTTC	CATSSRTSGSTGNEQFF
NA	NA	17	TRBV12-3/TRBV12-4	TRBJ1-1	TGTGCCAGCAGTCCCCATCTCACAGGGTACATGAACACTGAAGCTTTCTTT	CASSPHLTGYMNTEAFF
once	TRBD1	13	TRBV18	TRBJ2-1	TGTGCCAGCTCATTACAGGGGAAGAATGAGCAGTTCTTC	CASSLQGKNEQFF
NA	TRBD1	15	TRBV10-3	TRBJ2-7	TGTGCCATCAGTGAGCCGAGGGGGCTCATGGACGAGCAGTACTTC	CAISEPRGLMDEQYF
NA	NA	12	TRBV23-1	TRBJ1-3	TGCGCCAGCAGTCAAGCTGGAAACACCATATATTTT	CASSQAGNTIYF
NA	TRBD2	15	TRBV7-3	TRBJ2-1	TGTGCCAGCAGCTTATCCCCTAGCGGGGGCAATGAGCAGTTCTTC	CASSLSPSGGNEQFF
NA	NA	12	TRBV20-1	TRBJ2-7	TGCAGTGCTAGTACGTCCCCTAGTGAGCAGTACTTC	CSASTSPSEQYF
NA	NA	14	TRBV29-1	TRBJ1-3	TGCAGCGTTGAAGGGAGAGGGGGTGGAAACACCATATATTTT	CSVEGRGGGNTIYF
NA	NA	12	TRBV7-9	TRBJ1-2	TGTGCCAGCAGCCTGCCTGGCTATGGCTACACCTTC	CASSLPGYGYTF
NA	TRBD1	15	TRBV7-9	TRBJ1-1	TGTGCCAGCAGCCAGAGACAGGGTATGAACACTGAAGCTTTCTTT	CASSQRQGMNTEAFF
NA	TRBD1	15	TRBV6-2/TRBV6-3	TRBJ2-7	TGTGCCAGCAGTTGGGGACAGGGTATCGGCTACGAGCAGTACTTC	CASSWGQGIGYEQYF
NA	NA	12	TRBV29-1	TRBJ2-5	TGCAGCGTTGAGGAGGGTTCGGAGACCCAGTACTTC	CSVEEGSETQYF
NA	TRBD1	15	TRBV2	TRBJ2-1	TGTGCCAGCAACCCGGACAGGGGAGGGGGCAATGAGCAGTTCTTC	CASNPDRGGGNEQFF
NA	TRBD1	14	TRBV25-1	TRBJ1-2	TGTGCCAGCAGTGAATATAGGACAGGGGGCGGCTACACCTTC	CASSEYRTGGGYTF
NA	NA	13	TRBV9	TRBJ2-5	TGTGCCAGCAGGCGGGACTCCCAAGAGACCCAGTACTTC	CASRRDSQETQYF
NA	TRBD2	15	TRBV3-1	TRBJ2-7	TGTGCCAGCAGCCAAGGAGCGGGAGCGTCCTACGAGCAGTACTTC	CASSQGAGASYEQYF
once	TRBD2	14	TRBV3-1	TRBJ2-5	TGTGCCAGCAGCCAAGGGGGGGGGCAAGAGACCCAGTACTTC	CASSQGGGQETQYF
NA	TRBD2	15	TRBV12-3/TRBV12-4	TRBJ2-2	TGTGCCGCCAGACCTAGCGGGAGGGCCGTCGGGGAGCTGTTTTTT	CAARPSGRAVGELFF
NA	TRBD2	14	TRBV20-1	TRBJ2-7	TGCAGTGCGGCCCGGGGGGGGCGCGATAACGAGCAGTACTTC	CSAARGGRDNEQYF
NA	NA	15	TRBV3-1	TRBJ1-1	TGTGCCAGCAGCCAAGTCAGACAGCGGAACACTGAAGCTTTCTTT	CASSQVRQRNTEAFF
NA	NA	15	TRBV7-9	TRBJ2-7	TGTGCCAGCAGCTTAGGGGCTAGCAGACAATACGAGCAGTACTTC	CASSLGASRQYEQYF
NA	NA	15	TRBV4-3	TRBJ2-6	TGCGCCAGCAGCCAAGACTTCTCTGGGGCCAACGTCCTGACTTTC	CASSQDFSGANVLTF
NA	NA	16	TRBV7-2	TRBJ1-5	TGTGCCAGCAGCGAGATACAGGGAGGTGGCAATCAGCCCCAGCATTTT	CASSEIQGGGNQPQHF
NA	NA	19	TRBV29-1	TRBJ2-3	TGCAGCGTTGAAGTCCGCGAGGGTGGGGGGTTCGTTGGCACAGATACGCAGTATTTT	CSVEVREGGGFVGTDTQYF
NA	TRBD1	17	TRBV25-1	TRBJ2-7	TGTGCCAGCAGTGGAGCTGTGGGGACAGGGAGGGAGCTGGAGCAGTACTTC	CASSGAVGTGRELEQYF
NA	TRBD1	13	TRBV29-1	TRBJ1-5	TGCAGCGTTGCGTCAGGGGGAAGTCAGCCCCAGCATTTT	CSVASGGSQPQHF
NA	NA	16	TRBV4-2	TRBJ2-5	TGTGCCAGCAGCCAAGATTTGGCAGGGGGGCGGGAGACCCAGTACTTC	CASSQDLAGGRETQYF
NA	NA	15	TRBV5-1	TRBJ1-5	TGCGCCAGCAGCTTGGAAACAGGACAAGGTCAGCCCCAGCATTTT	CASSLETGQGQPQHF
NA	NA	14	TRBV5-5	TRBJ1-3	TGTGCCAGCAGCTTGTACAACAGCCCGGGGACCATATATTTT	CASSLYNSPGTIYF
NA	NA	16	TRBV16	TRBJ1-2	TGTGCCAGCAGCCAAAATAATCGAGTGGGGGAGAGAGGCTACACCTTC	CASSQNNRVGERGYTF
NA	TRBD2	17	TRBV3-1	TRBJ2-2	TGTGCCAGCAGCCGTGGGACTAGCGGGGGGCGGACCGGGGAGCTGTTTTTT	CASSRGTSGGRTGELFF
NA	TRBD1	16	TRBV11-2	TRBJ1-2	TGTGCCAGCAGCTTAGATCGTAGGGGGCTTCCCTATGGCTACACCTTC	CASSLDRRGLPYGYTF
NA	NA	15	TRBV3-1	TRBJ2-7	TGTGCCAGCAGCCAAGGGGACTTCCTCCCCTACGAGCAGTACTTC	CASSQGDFLPYEQYF
NA	NA	17	TRBV5-1	TRBJ1-1	TGCGCCAGCAGCTTTCGATTTGGGGCCCCGATGAACACTGAAGCTTTCTTT	CASSFRFGAPMNTEAFF
NA	TRBD1	13	TRBV30	TRBJ1-5	TGTGCCTGGAGGGGACAGGGTAATCAGCCCCAGCATTTT	CAWRGQGNQPQHF